Listed here are 29 T cell receptor beta chains from one sample, sequenced in a study of T-cell reconstitution after alpha-beta-depleted transplantation in children. During its preparation, the TCRbeta library received unique molecular identifiers. TCRdb re-called the PCR reads with MiXCR, one entry per CDR3 protein. The sample includes about 210,000 distinct CDR3 sequences, under 20% seen only once; the top ten take about 39%. The sequences come from PBMCs, mostly from graft donor cells, collected 360 days after TCRalphabeta/CD19-depleted stem cell transplant. Every receptor here comes from a male patient aged 2-10 years who had a stem cell transplant for acute lymphoblastic leukemia, so the T cells may come from the graft donor.

There are a few counts of this clonotype. The chain joins TRBV5-1 to TRBJ1-3, with D possibly TRBD1 on 6 matching bases. Germline loops: CDR1 SGHRS, CDR2 YFSETQ. The CDR3 sequence is 14 residues long. The V gene lost 2 bases and the J gene lost 2 bases, with 8 bases spanning the gap. For the CDR3, the DNA is TGCGCCAGCAGCTTACCAGGGGCTGGAAACACCATATATTTT. The encoded protein is CASSLPGAGNTIYF.

This clonotype was seen a handful of times. The chain has TRBV5-4 and TRBJ2-2, with a weak D call TRBD1 (6 bases). The germline CDR1 and CDR2 sequences are SGHNT and YYREEE (reference sequence). Trimming took off 4 bases at V and 5 bases at J, with 18 bases between the two ends. The CDR3 has 16 amino acids. In nucleotides, the CDR3 is TGTGCCAGCAGCCCCGGACAGTTTCGGGTTACCGGGGAGCTGTTTTTT. This translates into CASSPGQFRVTGELFF.

This clonotype was detected only once. The chain has TRBV20-1 and TRBJ1-2; no definite D call. V lost 0 bases, J lost 4 bases, and 12 bases lay in between. The CDR3 totals 14 residues. From germline, CDR1 is DFQATT and CDR2 SNEGSKA (reference sequence). The CDR3 DNA sequence: TGCAGTGCTAGAGATCTGGCAGACCCCTATGGCTACACCTTC. It specifies CSARDLADPYGYTF.

The table lists this clonotype with many counts. The J gene is TRBJ2-1, the V gene TRBV20-1; TRBD1 aligns across 10 bases. CDR1 and CDR2 (germline): DFQATT, SNEGSKA (reference sequence). Trimming cost V 5 bases and J 4 bases; bases outside gene matches: 17. The CDR3 spans 18 residues. CDR3 coding DNA: TGCAGTGCTTTTAGACAGGGGGCATTTTTTGGGAGGTACAATGAGCAGTTCTTC. Translating gives CSAFRQGAFFGRYNEQFF.

The chain carries TRBV5-1 and TRBJ2-3; possibly TRBD1 or TRBD2 for D (5 bases each). Germline V gene sequence: CDR1 SGHRS, CDR2 YFSETQ. V lost 0 bases, J lost 5 bases, and 22 bases lay in between. CDR3 length equals 18 residues. The CDR3 sequence: CASSLVVLGECLGDTQYF. The CDR3 DNA sequence: TGCGCCAGCAGCTTGGTCGTTCTGGGGGAGTGCCTCGGAGATACGCAGTATTTT.

The chain has TRBV5-1 and TRBJ1-5; no firm D call. The germline V gene has CDR1 SGHRS and CDR2 YFSETQ. Deletions cut 0 bases from V and 7 bases from J, with 8 bases between. The CDR3 totals 13 residues. The CDR3 DNA follows: TGCGCCAGCAGCTTGGAAGCGGACCAGCCCCAGCATTTT. Residues: CASSLEADQPQHF.

The chain uses TRBV12-3 or TRBV12-4 and TRBJ2-5; D is unresolved. V was pared by 4 bases and J by 2 bases, with 5 bases between. The CDR3 covers 12 residues. Written as DNA, the CDR3 is TGTGCCAGCAGTTCAAATCAAGAGACCCAGTACTTC. Translated: CASSSNQETQYF.

CDR3 in DNA: TGTGCCAGCAGTTTAGCGGGACAGGGGATGGCCTACGAGCAGTACTTC. Its protein is CASSLAGQGMAYEQYF. The chain combines TRBV12-3 or TRBV12-4 with TRBJ2-7, with 10 bases identical to TRBD1. This CDR3 is built from 16 residues. J gave up 2 bases and V 0 bases, and 4 bases lay outside the gene matches.

The sample holds a few counts of this clonotype. This chain links TRBV4-3 with TRBJ2-1; 12 bases agree with TRBD2. V lost 0 bases, J lost 8 bases, and 17 bases stayed unmatched. The germline CDR1 and CDR2 sequences are LGHNA and YSLEER. The CDR3 loop spans 20 amino acids. The DNA of the CDR3 is TGCGCCAGCAGCCAAGATTTGGCGTCTAGCGGGGGGGGTTGGTGGGATGAGCAGTTCTTC. As protein: CASSQDLASSGGGWWDEQFF.

This clonotype occurred a few times. This chain links TRBV5-5 with TRBJ1-1; D gene uncertain. The germline V and J ends were trimmed by 4 bases and 1 base, with 11 bases remaining between them. Germline CDR1 and CDR2: SGHKS and YYEKEE (reference sequence). The CDR3 runs to 14 residues. Written as DNA, the CDR3 is TGTGCCAGCAGCCGTAACCTTGGGAACACTGAAGCTTTCTTT. It encodes CASSRNLGNTEAFF.

This rearrangement joins TRBV12-3 or TRBV12-4 to TRBJ2-2; 10 positions agree with TRBD1. V lost 6 bases to trimming and J lost 4 bases; unmatched junction nucleotides: 2. This CDR3 region has 14 residues. CDR3 sequence (DNA): TGTGCCAGCAGAGGGACAGGGGTCACCGGGGAGCTGTTTTTT. Translated: CASRGTGVTGELFF.

The table lists this clonotype with many counts. The V gene is TRBV10-3, the J gene TRBJ2-2; possible D gene TRBD2, 5 bases. Trimming stripped 4 bases from V and 4 bases from J, with 7 bases between. The CDR3 covers 13 residues. The germline CDR1 and CDR2 sequences are ENHRY and SYGVKD. The CDR3 DNA reads TGTGCCATCAGTGCAAGCGGCACCGGGGAGCTGTTTTTT. It codes for CAISASGTGELFF.

The gene calls are TRBV4-3 and TRBJ2-1; D is tentatively TRBD1 or TRBD2 (5 bases each). The germline CDR1 and CDR2 sequences are LGHNA and YSLEER. Trimming took 0 bases from V and 9 from J, leaving 9 bases between them. CDR3 size: 13 residues. CDR3 amino acids: CASSQDYGGEQFF. CDR3 bases: TGCGCCAGCAGCCAAGATTATGGGGGTGAGCAGTTCTTC.

This clonotype was counted many times. The J gene is TRBJ2-2, the V gene TRBV6-5; 7 bases map to TRBD1. The length of the CDR3 is 19 residues. The V gene's germline CDR1 is MNHEY and CDR2 SVGAGI. J gave up 3 bases and V 2 bases, and 15 bases lay outside the gene matches. The CDR3 bases are TGTGCCAGCAGTTACGTATCGGGATCGACAGGGTGGGACACCGGGGAGCTGTTTTTT. It specifies CASSYVSGSTGWDTGELFF.

The chain carries TRBV12-3 or TRBV12-4 and TRBJ1-6; TRBD1 might be the D (5 bases). The CDR3 spans 14 residues. The ends were cut back, 7 bases at V and 7 bases at J, with 14 bases in the middle. Written as DNA, the CDR3 is TGTGCCAGCACCACAATACGGGGGAATTCACCCCTCCACTTT. Encoded protein: CASTTIRGNSPLHF.

V gene TRBV27 combines with J gene TRBJ2-7; D not certain. The V end was cut by 0 bases, the J end by 1 base, with 10 bases between. The CDR3 consists of 15 residues. In germline, CDR1 is MNHEY, CDR2 SMNVEV (reference sequence). The CDR3 reads CASSLSGWQSYEQYF. CDR3 sequence (DNA): TGTGCCAGCAGTTTATCAGGTTGGCAGTCCTACGAGCAGTACTTC.

The rearrangement joins TRBV7-9 to TRBJ2-1, with 16 bases lining up with TRBD2. Per the germline V gene, CDR1 is SEHNR and CDR2 is FQNEAQ (reference sequence). Germline trimming cut 0 bases from V and 9 bases from J; bases unmatched to any gene: 5. This CDR3 is built from 17 residues. The CDR3 loop reads CASSLAGTSGRASEQFF. The CDR3 DNA reads TGTGCCAGCAGCTTAGCGGGGACTAGCGGGAGGGCCAGTGAGCAGTTCTTC.

The V call is TRBV5-1, the J call TRBJ2-1; 13 bases map to TRBD2. The CDR3 loop spans 17 amino acids. The V and J ends lost 4 bases and 1 base, in that order; junction bases with no gene match: 5. Germline V gene sequence: CDR1 SGHRS, CDR2 YFSETQ. The chain's CDR3 is CASSQLAGGESYNEQFF. CDR3 nucleotide sequence: TGCGCCAGCAGCCAACTAGCGGGGGGGGAATCCTACAATGAGCAGTTCTTC.

This clonotype showed up just a few times. The rearrangement joins TRBV5-4 to TRBJ2-2; D gene unclear. Trimming stripped 5 bases from V and 4 bases from J, with 6 bases between. This CDR3 contains 12 residues. Germline V lookup: CDR1 SGHNT, CDR2 YYREEE (reference sequence). The CDR3 protein is CASSFLTGELFF. The CDR3 DNA reads TGTGCCAGCAGTTTTCTCACCGGGGAGCTGTTTTTT.

The table lists this clonotype with a few counts. The V call is TRBV10-3, the J call TRBJ2-1; 11 nucleotides line up with TRBD1. Germline V gene data show CDR1 as ENHRY and CDR2 as SYGVKD. J lost 9 bases, V lost 6 bases, and 4 bases had no gene match. The CDR3 runs 13 residues. CDR3: CAIRGTGGGEQFF. Written as DNA, the CDR3 is TGTGCCATCAGAGGGACAGGGGGGGGTGAGCAGTTCTTC.

The chain joins TRBV5-1 to TRBJ1-1, with 7 bases fitting TRBD1. V dropped 4 bases and J dropped 7; count of bases not matched to a gene: 16. The CDR3 is 16 amino acids. Per the germline V gene, CDR1 is SGHRS and CDR2 is YFSETQ. In nucleotides, the CDR3 is TGCGCCAGCAGCCTCCCCGAGGGGGCCCTTTGGGGTGAAGCTTTCTTT. This translates into CASSLPEGALWGEAFF.

The V call is TRBV5-1, the J call TRBJ2-7, with D hard to call. CDR3 length equals 13 residues. Trimming removed 1 base at V and 4 bases at J, with 9 bases between. CDR1 is SGHRS, CDR2 YFSETQ, per germline. In nucleotides, the CDR3 is TGCGCCAGCAGCTTGAAACCCCTATACGAGCAGTACTTC. Protein: CASSLKPLYEQYF. Drawing the rest from reference TRBV5-1 and TRBJ2-7, the complete variable domain is KAGVTQTPRYLIKTRGQQVTLSCSPISGHRSVSWYQQTPGQGLQFLFEYFSETQRNKGNFPGRFSGRQFSNSRSEMNVSTLELGDSALYLCASSLKPLYEQYFGPGTRLTVT.

This clonotype was observed a handful of times. V gene TRBV20-1 combines with J gene TRBJ2-2, with 9 bases matching TRBD2. Germline CDR1 and CDR2: DFQATT and SNEGSKA (reference sequence). The CDR3 covers 17 residues. V was clipped by 6 bases and J by 3 bases; unmatched bases: 14. DNA for the CDR3: TGCAGTGCACACCAGCGGGGGGCCCGAATCTACACCGGGGAGCTGTTTTTT. Translation: CSAHQRGARIYTGELFF.

This clonotype was found a few times. This chain joins TRBV7-2 and TRBJ2-5, with D hard to call. The CDR3 contains 16 residues. Looked up from germline, CDR1 is SGHTA and CDR2 is FQGNSA. Trimming pared 2 bases from V and 4 bases from J, leaving 17 bases between. CDR3: CASSLPSYAPPETQYF. CDR3 DNA sequence: TGTGCCAGCAGCTTACCCTCTTATGCCCCCCCAGAGACCCAGTACTTC.

The rearrangement links TRBV5-1 to TRBJ2-5; D gene ambiguous. Germline values: CDR1 SGHRS, CDR2 YFSETQ. The germline V and J ends were trimmed by 0 bases and 1 base, with 4 bases remaining between them. The CDR3 loop spans 13 amino acids. CDR3 in amino acids: CASSLASQETQYF. The CDR3 DNA reads TGCGCCAGCAGCTTGGCTTCCCAAGAGACCCAGTACTTC.

The genes are TRBV19 and TRBJ2-7; 9 nucleotides match TRBD1. CDR1 and CDR2 (germline): LNHDA, SQIVND (reference sequence). V shed 5 bases, J shed 2 bases, and the junction held 4 bases outside the gene matches. The CDR3 consists of 14 residues. The CDR3 bases are TGTGCCAGTAGTTCAGGGACAGGGACCTACGAGCAGTACTTC. This translates into CASSSGTGTYEQYF. Drawing the rest from reference TRBV19 and TRBJ2-7, the complete variable domain is DGGITQSPKYLFRKEGQNVTLSCEQNLNHDAMYWYRQDPGQGLRLIYYSQIVNDFQKGDIAEGYSVSREKKESFPLTVTSAQKNPTAFYLCASSSGTGTYEQYFGPGTRLTVT.

This chain links TRBV30 with TRBJ1-4; tentatively, D is TRBD1 (5 bases). The ends were cut back, 1 base at V and 6 bases at J, with 9 bases in the middle. The CDR3 is 13 residues long. CDR1 is GTSNPN and CDR2 is SVGIG in the germline V gene (reference sequence). DNA of the CDR3: TGTGCCTGGAGTGGGGGCTGGGATGAAAAACTGTTTTTT. Its protein product is CAWSGGWDEKLFF.

This chain joins TRBV5-1 and TRBJ1-5, with TRBD1 as a possible D gene (5 bases). CDR1 and CDR2 (germline): SGHRS, YFSETQ. The CDR3 consists of 15 residues. Trimming shortened V by 1 base and J by 4 bases, and 12 bases separated the two germline ends. CDR3 bases: TGCGCCAGCAGCTTGAACGGCGACAGTAATCAGCCCCAGCATTTT. It specifies CASSLNGDSNQPQHF.

The chain couples TRBV3-1 to TRBJ1-4; 8 nucleotides line up with TRBD1. After removal of 4 bases from V and 4 bases from J, the junction contained 11 bases not matched to a gene. The CDR3 has 17 residues. Germline V gene lookup returns CDR1 LGHDT and CDR2 YNNKEL (reference sequence). The CDR3: CASSPYSTTGDNEKLFF. CDR3 coding DNA: TGTGCCAGCAGCCCCTACAGCACGACAGGGGATAATGAAAAACTGTTTTTT.